This T cell receptor beta chain was sequenced in a study of blood T cell repertoires in COVID-19. Sequenced by immunoSEQ multiplex PCR; TCRdb stores in-frame clones only, minus some. Among fewer than 400,000 clones listed, 85% to 90% were seen once. This CDR3 spans 15 amino acids. Germline values: CDR1 SGHTA, CDR2 FQGNSA. V shed 6 bases, J shed 2 bases, and the junction held 5 bases outside the gene matches. Donors were grouped by their self-reported clinical history. The specimen sequenced was PBMCs or T cells enriched from blood (not recorded which). This sequence joins TRBV7-2 and TRBJ1-3; 9 positions match TRBD1. The TCR sequence derives from a man younger than 40 who had recovered from COVID-19. CDR3 in amino acids: CASRSDRGPGNTIYF. DNA for the CDR3: TGTGCCAGCAGATCGGACAGGGGCCCTGGAAACACCATATATTTT.